One sample yielded the 32 T cell receptor beta chains listed below, sequenced in a study of T cell clonotyping in hematopoietic cell transplantation. Data came from immunoSEQ multiplex PCR; TCRdb stores just in-frame clones and leaves some out. The data hold roughly 9,300 clones, with about half observed a single time. Sequencing was performed on peripheral blood mononuclear cells, taken 100 days after allogeneic stem cell transplant. The receptors stem from a female patient in her fifties or sixties who had an allogeneic stem cell transplant from an unrelated donor, so the T cells may come from the graft donor. Some clones in this sample may be carry-over from other donors' samples.

V gene TRBV29-1 combines with J gene TRBJ1-1; D gene ambiguous. V lost 2 bases and J lost 1, with 8 bases in between. This CDR3 is 13 amino acids long. The germline V gene has CDR1 SQVTM and CDR2 ANQGSEA. In nucleotides, the CDR3 is TGCAGCGTTGAAATCAGCCCGAACACTGAAGCTTTCTTT. Amino acids: CSVEISPNTEAFF.

This clone was counted a single time. The chain has TRBV4-3 and TRBJ2-7, with a tentative D call TRBD1 (6 bases). Trimming removed 4 bases at V and 2 bases at J, with 12 bases between. Germline CDR1 reads LGHNA; CDR2 reads YSLEER. This CDR3 comprises 14 residues. CDR3 in amino acids: CASSRLTGAYEQYF. CDR3 in DNA: TGCGCCAGCAGCCGCCTGACAGGAGCCTACGAGCAGTACTTC.

This clone was counted between two and nine times. The J gene is TRBJ2-7, the V gene TRBV7-2; TRBD1 aligns across 7 bases. This CDR3 region has 13 residues. CDR1 and CDR2 from the germline V gene are SGHTA and FQGNSA. J gave up 2 bases and V 5 bases, and 3 bases lay outside the gene matches. The CDR3 coding sequence is TGTGCCAGCAGCCCCACAGGGGCCTACGAGCAGTACTTC. This gives the protein CASSPTGAYEQYF.

This clone showed up just a few times. The chain uses TRBV5-1 and TRBJ2-1; 8 bases align to TRBD2. From germline, CDR1 is SGHRS and CDR2 YFSETQ. Germline trimming cut 1 base from V and 14 bases from J; bases unmatched to any gene: 8. The CDR3 has 13 amino acids. Written as DNA, the CDR3 is TGCGCCAGCAGCTTGTCGGGGGGGCCATGGGAGTTCTTC. Translating it yields CASSLSGGPWEFF.

The chain has TRBV6-5 and TRBJ2-7, with D uncertain. The length of the CDR3 is 13 residues. The germline CDR1 and CDR2 sequences are MNHEY and SVGAGI. Trimming stripped 2 bases from V and 2 bases from J, with 7 bases between. The CDR3 DNA reads as TGTGCCAGCAGTTACGGGCAGACCTACGAGCAGTACTTC. Amino acid sequence: CASSYGQTYEQYF.

J is TRBJ1-5 and V is TRBV30; possibly TRBD1 for D (6 bases). This CDR3 spans 13 amino acids. Looked up from germline, CDR1 is GTSNPN and CDR2 is SVGIG (reference sequence). Trimming stripped 3 bases from V and 5 bases from J, with 11 bases between. For the CDR3, the DNA is TGTGCCTGGAGCGTTAACAGGGATCAGCCCCAGCATTTT. It yields the protein CAWSVNRDQPQHF.

This clone is termed medium-sized. This chain joins TRBV9 and TRBJ2-5; D remains ambiguous. V was cut by 0 bases and J by 4 bases, with 7 bases left in between. The CDR3 is made up of 13 amino acids. Germline V gene sequence: CDR1 SGDLS, CDR2 YYNGEE. DNA of the CDR3: TGTGCCAGCAGCGTAGTGGGTGGAGAGACCCAGTACTTC. This encodes CASSVVGGETQYF.

The rearrangement joins TRBV30 to TRBJ2-7; TRBD1 aligns across 7 bases. Germline values: CDR1 GTSNPN, CDR2 SVGIG (reference sequence). The CDR3 has 14 amino acids. J was trimmed by 3 bases and V by 4 bases; bases with no gene match: 9. The CDR3 bases are TGTGCCTGGACGGGTGGGGACAGCTTCTACGAGCAGTACTTC. Protein sequence: CAWTGGDSFYEQYF.

The V gene is TRBV4-1, the J gene TRBJ2-5; TRBD2 matches 7 bases. The junction had 9 bases not matched to a gene; V was cut back by 0 bases and J by 2 bases. The CDR3 contains 17 residues. CDR1 and CDR2 (germline): MGHRA, YSYEKL. CDR3 bases: TGCGCCAGCAGCCAAGATTTAGTCCTAGCGGATCAAGAGACCCAGTACTTC. Amino acids: CASSQDLVLADQETQYF.

The rearrangement uses TRBV30 and TRBJ1-6; D gene uncertain. The ends were cut back, 6 bases at V and 7 bases at J, with 7 bases in the middle. In germline, CDR1 is GTSNPN, CDR2 SVGIG (reference sequence). CDR3 length equals 11 residues. CDR3: CACTWNSPLHF. The CDR3 coding sequence is TGTGCCTGCACATGGAATTCACCCCTCCACTTT.

This clone turned up a few times. V and J are TRBV4-1 and TRBJ2-7; D perhaps matches TRBD2 (6 bases). CDR1 and CDR2 from the germline V gene are MGHRA and YSYEKL. V was cut by 0 bases and J by 4 bases, with 13 bases left in between. CDR3 length: 15 residues. The CDR3 DNA follows: TGCGCCAGCAGCCAAGAGGGGGGATCTTGGTACGAGCAGTACTTC. This codes for CASSQEGGSWYEQYF.

V and J are TRBV30 and TRBJ2-1, with 7 nucleotides matching TRBD1. V lost 4 bases, J lost 4 bases, and 13 bases stayed unmatched. Looked up from germline, CDR1 is GTSNPN and CDR2 is SVGIG (reference sequence). The length of the CDR3 is 16 residues. CDR3 loop: CAWTNWDSKVYNEQFF. In DNA, the CDR3 is TGTGCCTGGACAAACTGGGACAGTAAAGTTTACAATGAGCAGTTCTTC.

On this clone: The CDR3 does not close with the conserved phenylalanine or tryptophan, likely indicating a read error. It is unclear where the CDR3 begins or ends on the DNA, so no DNA is shown, and the CDR3 is as TCRdb lists it. The rearrangement links TRBV27 to TRBJ1-2. From germline, CDR1 is MNHEY and CDR2 SMNVEV (reference sequence). From its first to its last residue, the CDR3 has 9 amino acids. CDR3 in amino acids: CASSFSQAG.

A note on this clone: One junction end does not reproduce the germline sequence, and a read error may be involved. The rearrangement links TRBV5-6 to TRBJ2-1; tentatively, D is TRBD1 (6 bases). CDR3 length equals 16 residues. Germline V lookup: CDR1 SGHDT, CDR2 YYEEEE. The CDR3 is CASTLPGQTAYNEQFF. CDR3 nucleotide sequence: TGTGCCAGCACCTTGCCCGGACAGACAGCTTACAATGAGCAGTTCTTC.

This clone was observed a few times. Here the CDR3 DNA reads TGTGCCAGCAGTTACAGTACTAGCGGACACAATGAGCAGTTCTTC. Translation: CASSYSTSGHNEQFF. The gene calls are TRBV6-5 and TRBJ2-1; 8 bases line up with TRBD2. Unmatched junction bases numbered 5, after V lost 2 bases and J lost 5 bases. The CDR3 length is 15 residues. The germline CDR1 and CDR2 sequences are MNHEY and SVGAGI.

The chain combines TRBV11-2 with TRBJ1-5; D remains unclear. With 2 bases removed from V and 9 bases from J, the gap between germline ends came to 11 bases. CDR3 size: 13 residues. Germline assignment: CDR1 SGHAT and CDR2 FQNNGV. The CDR3 region is CASSLNFNWPQHF. The CDR3 DNA sequence: TGTGCCAGCAGCTTAAACTTCAATTGGCCCCAGCATTTT.

The V and J genes are TRBV25-1 and TRBJ2-7; the D gene is possibly TRBD2 (7 bases). V was pared by 6 bases and J by 9 bases, with 12 bases between. The CDR3 runs to 11 residues. Germline V gives CDR1 MGHDK, CDR2 SYGVNS. The CDR3 region has the DNA TGTGCCAGCAGGGGGGGGCGTGTGCAGTACTTC. Protein: CASRGGRVQYF.

The chain is built from TRBV30 and TRBJ1-5; no reliable D call. Germline V lookup: CDR1 GTSNPN, CDR2 SVGIG (reference sequence). V lost 1 base and J 5 bases, leaving 9 bases between the germline ends. The CDR3 runs 13 residues. The CDR3 DNA follows: TGTGCCTGGAGTGGTGGTAGGGATCAGCCCCAGCATTTT. Translating it yields CAWSGGRDQPQHF. Full variable domain (missing parts from reference TRBV30 and TRBJ1-5): SQTIHQWPATLVQPVGSPLSLECTVEGTSNPNLYWYRQAAGRGLQLLFYSVGIGQISSEVPQNLSASRPQDRQFILSSKKLLLSDSGFYLCAWSGGRDQPQHFGDGTRLSIL.

The chain is built from TRBV28 and TRBJ1-5, with a possible D match to TRBD1 (6 bases). Germline V CDR1 and CDR2: MDHEN, SYDVKM. This CDR3 is 15 amino acids long. V lost 6 bases and J 0 bases, leaving 12 bases between the germline ends. The CDR3 region has the DNA TGTGCCAGCAGGGGCAGGGGTCATAGCAATCAGCCCCAGCATTTT. It codes for CASRGRGHSNQPQHF.

The chain employs TRBV25-1 and TRBJ1-1, with 7 bases matching TRBD1. This CDR3 has 13 amino acids. Looked up from germline, CDR1 is MGHDK and CDR2 is SYGVNS. The V segment lost 6 bases and the J segment 4 bases; nucleotides outside the gene matches: 5. Written as DNA, the CDR3 is TGTGCCAGCAGGACGACAGGGTCCACTGAAGCTTTCTTT. Residues: CASRTTGSTEAFF.

The chain links TRBV30 to TRBJ2-7, with 8 bases aligning to TRBD2. Germline V gene sequence: CDR1 GTSNPN, CDR2 SVGIG (reference sequence). V trimming: 0 bases; J trimming: 3 bases; junction bases outside the gene matches: 1. The CDR3 is made up of 13 amino acids. CDR3 sequence: CAWSVRGGYEQYF. The DNA for the CDR3 is TGTGCCTGGAGTGTACGGGGGGGCTACGAGCAGTACTTC.

This clone turned up a few times. The genes are TRBV6-5 and TRBJ1-1; D ambiguous. Trimming removed 7 bases at V and 8 bases at J, with 17 bases between. CDR1 and CDR2 (germline): MNHEY, SVGAGI. The CDR3 is 13 amino acids. The CDR3 DNA sequence: TGTGCCAGCAATACGGACCCGCTCGGGGAAGCTTTCTTT. Protein: CASNTDPLGEAFF.

Regarding this clone: Other DNA sequences of this sample code for an identical CDR3. The CDR3 protein is CAWSDRNTIYF. In nucleotides, the CDR3 is TGTGCCTGGAGTGATCGGAACACCATATATTTT. The chain combines TRBV30 with TRBJ1-3; D not resolved. CDR3 length equals 11 residues. V dropped 1 base and J dropped 7 bases, with 5 bases sitting between them. The germline V gene has CDR1 GTSNPN and CDR2 SVGIG (reference sequence).

The V and J genes are TRBV6-5 and TRBJ2-7; TRBD1 or TRBD2 may be the D gene (5 bases each). CDR3 length: 14 amino acids. The V end was cut by 6 bases, the J end by 7 bases, with 19 bases between. CDR1 MNHEY and CDR2 SVGAGI come from the germline V gene. CDR3 in DNA: TGTGCCAGCAGCTCGACGGGGCGGTCCGGGGAGCAGTACTTC. Translating it yields CASSSTGRSGEQYF.

This chain links TRBV6-6 with TRBJ2-5; possibly TRBD2 for D (5 bases). The germline V and J ends were trimmed by 2 bases and 5 bases, with 18 bases remaining between them. This CDR3 spans 16 amino acids. Germline V gene lookup returns CDR1 MNHNY and CDR2 SVGAGI (reference sequence). This CDR3 is CASSYPPASLAETQYF. Here the CDR3 DNA reads TGTGCCAGCAGTTACCCCCCGGCGAGTTTAGCGGAGACCCAGTACTTC.

This chain connects TRBV4-1 to TRBJ2-5; D is ambiguous. V lost 0 bases and J 0 bases, leaving 2 bases between the germline ends. This CDR3 has 13 amino acids. CDR1 and CDR2 (germline): MGHRA, YSYEKL. CDR3 coding DNA: TGCGCCAGCAGCCAAGAGAACCAAGAGACCCAGTACTTC. This sequence encodes CASSQENQETQYF.

The chain carries TRBV30 and TRBJ2-7; D is uncertain. V was shortened by 1 base and J by 2 bases, with 9 bases between the two germline ends. The CDR3 runs 13 residues. Germline V gene data show CDR1 as GTSNPN and CDR2 as SVGIG (reference sequence). The CDR3 DNA reads as TGTGCCTGGAGTGCCAGGTTCCCCTACGAGCAGTACTTC. This translates into CAWSARFPYEQYF.

The V and J genes are TRBV30 and TRBJ2-5; tentatively, D is TRBD2 (7 bases). The germline CDR1 and CDR2 sequences are GTSNPN and SVGIG (reference sequence). Trimming shortened V by 4 bases and J by 4 bases, and 13 bases separated the two germline ends. The CDR3 length is 13 residues. The chain's CDR3 is CAWTGGGIETQYF. For the CDR3, the DNA is TGTGCCTGGACGGGCGGGGGCATAGAGACCCAGTACTTC.

V gene TRBV29-1 combines with J gene TRBJ1-5, with D possibly TRBD1 on 5 matching bases. Trimming shortened V by 4 bases and J by 11 bases, and 18 bases separated the two germline ends. CDR1 is SQVTM and CDR2 is ANQGSEA in the germline V gene. The CDR3 length is 13 residues. The CDR3 coding sequence is TGCAGCGTTGGCGACAGTTACCTGGGGGCCCAGCATTTT. Protein: CSVGDSYLGAQHF.

The chain recombines TRBV28 with TRBJ1-2; TRBD1 might be the D (6 bases). V gave up 5 bases and J gave up 4 bases, with 14 bases separating them. Germline CDR1 and CDR2: MDHEN and SYDVKM. This CDR3 comprises 14 residues. As DNA, the CDR3 is TGTGCCAGCAGTCCCTACAGGGTGGGCTATGGCTACACCTTC. Its translation: CASSPYRVGYGYTF.

The rearrangement links TRBV30 to TRBJ1-2, with D tentatively TRBD1 (6 bases). With 1 base removed from V and 7 bases from J, the gap between germline ends came to 16 bases. In germline, CDR1 is GTSNPN, CDR2 SVGIG (reference sequence). The CDR3 spans 14 residues. CDR3 in amino acids: CAWSAGAGAAGYTF. For the CDR3, the DNA is TGTGCCTGGAGTGCGGGGGCGGGCGCTGCTGGCTACACCTTC.

This chain links TRBV4-1 with TRBJ2-5, with D perhaps matching TRBD2 (5 bases). Per germline, CDR1 MGHRA and CDR2 YSYEKL. V gave up 4 bases and J gave up 5 bases, with 23 bases separating them. The CDR3 is made up of 17 amino acids. CDR3: CASSPERTDWAGETQYF. DNA for the CDR3: TGCGCCAGCAGCCCAGAGAGGACGGACTGGGCTGGCGAGACCCAGTACTTC.